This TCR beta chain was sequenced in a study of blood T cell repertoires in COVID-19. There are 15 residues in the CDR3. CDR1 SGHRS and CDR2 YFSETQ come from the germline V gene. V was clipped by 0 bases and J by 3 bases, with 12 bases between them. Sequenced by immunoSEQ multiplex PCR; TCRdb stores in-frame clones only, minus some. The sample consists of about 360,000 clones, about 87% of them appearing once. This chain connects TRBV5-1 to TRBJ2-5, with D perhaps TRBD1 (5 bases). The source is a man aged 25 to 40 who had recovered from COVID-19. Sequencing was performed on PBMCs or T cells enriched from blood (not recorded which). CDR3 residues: CASSLVGKGEETQYF. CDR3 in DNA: TGCGCCAGCAGCTTGGTTGGGAAAGGGGAAGAGACCCAGTACTTC.